The rows below give T cell receptor beta chains drawn from one sample of a study of cytomegalovirus exposure and HLA in healthy donors. Data came from immunoSEQ multiplex PCR; TCRdb stores just in-frame clones and leaves some out. Of about 150,000 clones listed, 70% to 90% are singletons. Material for sequencing was PBMCs. All receptors derive from a woman aged 18-29 years in good health and CMV-seronegative. Both conserved end residues are trimmed from each CDR3. The order of the fields is clone size, V gene, J gene, CDR3 protein. Expanded clones are given a class, and other clones once, few, many or no size at all.

.	TRBV28	TRBJ2-1	ASSLGPASGSFYNEQF
.	TRBV5-1	TRBJ2-2	ASSLFDRDTGELF
.	TRBV11-2	TRBJ2-1	ASSLGSGLAYNEQF
.	TRBV11-3	TRBJ2-7	ASSLSTSSYEQY
.	TRBV29-1	TRBJ2-1	SVATGDRYNEQF
.	TRBV5-4	TRBJ2-1	ASSLGSGASYNEQF
.	TRBV27	TRBJ2-3	ASSLSTGQGSLADTQY
.	TRBV5-1	TRBJ2-5	ASSVWTSGGGTQY
.	TRBV2	TRBJ2-2	ASILGGSGTGELF
.	TRBV5-5	TRBJ1-1	ASSSDWNTEAF
.	TRBV5-4	TRBJ1-6	ASSSQGNSPLH
.	TRBV11-2	TRBJ2-7	ASSRFWTRSYEQY
.	TRBV27	TRBJ2-3	ASSPSTSGRADWDTQY
.	TRBV5-8	TRBJ2-7	ASSPVLTYEQY
once	TRBV29-1	TRBJ2-5	SGDTSEVQETQY
.	TRBV19	TRBJ1-5	ASSILGGDQPQH
.	TRBV28	TRBJ2-1	ASTLAGTYNEQF
once	TRBV7-2	TRBJ1-4	ASSFRLGGEKLF
.	TRBV9	TRBJ2-5	ASSVGGRGVPETQY
.	TRBV7-2	TRBJ2-5	ASSSLGGPLETQY
.	TRBV10-1	TRBJ2-2	ASSGVTGKDTGELF
.	TRBV7-2	TRBJ2-5	ASSSPVGARETQY
.	TRBV4-3	TRBJ1-1	ASSQDRGDTEAF
.	TRBV4-3	TRBJ2-5	ASSQSLASGGVKTQY
.	TRBV19	TRBJ1-4	ASTLLGQGLADEKLF
.	TRBV2	TRBJ2-1	ASIRGGTYNEQF
.	TRBV7-2	TRBJ2-1	ASSLAGASASYNEQF
.	TRBV28	TRBJ2-3	ASSPRDSGLSTDTQY
.	TRBV7-3	TRBJ2-3	ASSLSGGTDTQY
.	TRBV19	TRBJ2-7	ASSYGGNYEQY
.	TRBV4-2	TRBJ2-3	ASSRPGTPAGADTQY
.	TRBV15	TRBJ2-6	ATSRDVSSGANVLT
.	TRBV7-7	TRBJ2-3	ASGLAPGTDTQY
.	TRBV12-5	TRBJ1-2	ASGGDRGTYGYT
.	TRBV30	TRBJ1-6	AWMGGGLSPLH
once	TRBV7-3	TRBJ2-1	ASSAGGLATNEQF
.	TRBV6-5	TRBJ2-3	ASSLAGAITDTQY
.	TRBV5-1	TRBJ2-2	ASSYMPGLAVGGELF
.	TRBV7-9	TRBJ1-2	ASSLVSGVINYGYT
.	TRBV7-9	TRBJ2-1	ASSLAGGYAYNEQF
.	TRBV6-1	TRBJ1-5	ASTSDRSNQPQH
.	TRBV7-9	TRBJ2-1	ASSRPGLALTAEQF
.	TRBV18	TRBJ1-4	ASSPLGQGLEKLF
.	TRBV7-9	TRBJ1-1	ASSSGQANTEAF
.	TRBV4-1	TRBJ2-7	ASSGSPGTGNEQY
.	TRBV7-2	TRBJ2-2	ASRTSGNLGTGELF
few	TRBV7-9	TRBJ2-3	ANGTITDTQY
.	TRBV28	TRBJ2-5	ASSRGGLETQY